The following is a T cell receptor beta chain sequence with its context. Its antigen is not known. This specimen comes from a study of graft-versus-host responses after intestinal transplantation. Study context: Recipients uniformly received anti-thymocyte globulin induction, followed by tacrolimus and steroids for roughly 3 years.

With 2 bases clipped from V and 5 bases from J, the junction kept 5 bases outside the gene matches. The CDR3 sequence is 14 residues long. Germline CDR1 and CDR2: MNHEY and SVGAGI. Measured with immunoSEQ multiplex PCR; TCRdb has only the in-frame clones, and not every one. Of 90,000 to 130,000 clones detected, about 92% appear once; the ten largest clones hold roughly 1.2%. The gene calls are TRBV6-5 and TRBJ2-7; 8 bases agree with TRBD2. This receptor was obtained from a human donor who was the organ donor for an intestinal transplant. This material consisted of unstimulated CD8+ T cells sorted from spleen or lymph node cells, taken before transplant. The CDR3 DNA sequence: TGTGCCAGCAGTTACAGCGGGAGAGCCCACGAGCAGTACTTC. Amino acids: CASSYSGRAHEQYF.